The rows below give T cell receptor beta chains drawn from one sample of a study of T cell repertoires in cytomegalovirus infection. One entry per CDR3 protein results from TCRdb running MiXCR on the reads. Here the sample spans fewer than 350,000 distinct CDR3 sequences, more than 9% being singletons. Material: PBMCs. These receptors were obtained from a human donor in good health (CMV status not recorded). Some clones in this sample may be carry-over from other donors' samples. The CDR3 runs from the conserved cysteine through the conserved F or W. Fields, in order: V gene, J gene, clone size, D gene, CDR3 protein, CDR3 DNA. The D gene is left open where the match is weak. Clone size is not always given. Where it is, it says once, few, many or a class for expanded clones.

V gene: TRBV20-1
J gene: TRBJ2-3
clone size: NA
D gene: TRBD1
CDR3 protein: CSASLDRGAGDTQYF
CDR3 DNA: TGCAGTGCCTCCCTAGACAGGGGGGCGGGAGATACGCAGTATTTT

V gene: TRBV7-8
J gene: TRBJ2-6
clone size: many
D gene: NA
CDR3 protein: CASSSRANVLTF
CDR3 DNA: TGTGCCAGCAGCTCACGGGCCAACGTCCTGACTTTC

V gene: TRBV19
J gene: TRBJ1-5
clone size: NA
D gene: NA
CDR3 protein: CASSIGRQNQPQHF
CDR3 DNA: TGTGCCAGTAGTATAGGGCGACAGAATCAGCCCCAGCATTTT

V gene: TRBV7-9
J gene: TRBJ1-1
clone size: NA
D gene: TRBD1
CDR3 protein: CASSESGQKNTEAFF
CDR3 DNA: TGTGCCAGCAGCGAATCGGGACAGAAGAACACTGAAGCTTTCTTT

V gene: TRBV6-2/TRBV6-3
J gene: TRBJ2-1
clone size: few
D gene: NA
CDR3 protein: CASSSSLYVTDNEQFF
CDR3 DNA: TGTGCCAGCAGTAGCTCGTTATATGTGACCGACAATGAGCAGTTCTTC

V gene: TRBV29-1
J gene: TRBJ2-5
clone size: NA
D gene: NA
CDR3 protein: CSAKIVGETQYF
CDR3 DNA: TGCAGCGCCAAAATAGTGGGAGAGACCCAGTACTTC

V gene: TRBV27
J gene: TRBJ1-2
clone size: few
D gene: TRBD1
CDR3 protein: CASGPTGPRGYTF
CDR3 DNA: TGTGCCAGCGGGCCGACAGGGCCGAGGGGCTACACCTTC

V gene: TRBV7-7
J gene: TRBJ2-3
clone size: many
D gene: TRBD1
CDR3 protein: CASSLGTGGKRQDTQYF
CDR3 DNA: TGTGCCAGCAGCTTAGGGACAGGGGGTAAGAGGCAAGATACGCAGTATTTT

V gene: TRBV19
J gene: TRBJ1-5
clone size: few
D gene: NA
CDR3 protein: CASRMGGSLQPQHF
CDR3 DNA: TGTGCCAGTAGGATGGGGGGGTCCCTTCAGCCCCAGCATTTT

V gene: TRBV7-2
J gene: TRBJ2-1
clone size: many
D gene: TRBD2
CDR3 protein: CASSSRTSARGDNEQFF
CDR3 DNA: TGTGCCAGCAGCTCGCGGACTAGCGCTCGGGGAGACAATGAGCAGTTCTTC

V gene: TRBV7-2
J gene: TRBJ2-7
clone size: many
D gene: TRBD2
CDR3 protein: CASSLELASSDEQYF
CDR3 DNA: TGTGCCAGCAGCTTAGAACTAGCGAGTAGCGACGAGCAGTACTTC

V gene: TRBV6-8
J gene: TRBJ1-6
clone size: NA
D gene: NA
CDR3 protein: CASSYGTSSLLHF
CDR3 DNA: TGTGCCAGCAGTTACGGGACATCGAGCTTACTCCACTTT

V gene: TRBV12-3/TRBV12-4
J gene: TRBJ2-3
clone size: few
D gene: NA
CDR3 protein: CASSSAHSPADTQYF
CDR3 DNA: TGTGCCAGCAGTTCGGCCCATTCACCAGCAGATACGCAGTATTTT

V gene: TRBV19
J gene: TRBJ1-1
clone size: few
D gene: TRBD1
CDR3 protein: CASSSRQGEEAFF
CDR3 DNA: TGTGCCAGTAGTTCCCGGCAGGGGGAGGAAGCTTTCTTT

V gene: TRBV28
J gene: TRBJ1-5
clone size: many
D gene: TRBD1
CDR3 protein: CASSLQGGNNQPQHF
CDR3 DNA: TGTGCCAGCAGTCTTCAGGGGGGTAACAATCAGCCCCAGCATTTT

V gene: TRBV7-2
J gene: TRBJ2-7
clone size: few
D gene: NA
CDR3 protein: CASSSVLASEQYF
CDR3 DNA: TGTGCCAGCAGCTCAGTCCTCGCATCCGAGCAGTACTTC

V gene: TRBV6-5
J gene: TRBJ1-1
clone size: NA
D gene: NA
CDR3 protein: CASSYWAQVNTEAFF
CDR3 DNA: TGTGCCAGCAGTTACTGGGCCCAGGTAAACACTGAAGCTTTCTTT

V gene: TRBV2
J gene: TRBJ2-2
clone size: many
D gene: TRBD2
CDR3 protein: CASSEKPSGSNTGELFF
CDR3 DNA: TGTGCCAGCAGTGAAAAACCTAGCGGGAGTAACACCGGGGAGCTGTTTTTT

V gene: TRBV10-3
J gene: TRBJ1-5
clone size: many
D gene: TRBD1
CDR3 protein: CAISDRGQGNQPQHF
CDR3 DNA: TGTGCCATCAGTGATAGGGGACAGGGGAATCAGCCCCAGCATTTT

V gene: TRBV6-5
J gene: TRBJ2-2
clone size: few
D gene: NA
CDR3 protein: CASSRTVGELFF
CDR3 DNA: TGTGCCAGCAGTCGGACTGTCGGGGAGCTGTTTTTT

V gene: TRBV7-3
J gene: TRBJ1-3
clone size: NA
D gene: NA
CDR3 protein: CASSLMRWQMNIVGGNTIYF
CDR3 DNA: TGTGCCAGCAGCTTAATGCGGTGGCAGATGAATATTGTTGGAGGAAACACCATATATTTT

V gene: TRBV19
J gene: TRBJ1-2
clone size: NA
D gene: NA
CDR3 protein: CASSGDLGYGYTF
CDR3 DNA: TGTGCCAGTAGTGGAGACCTTGGTTATGGCTACACCTTC

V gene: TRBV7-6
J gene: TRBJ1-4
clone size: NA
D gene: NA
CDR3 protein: CASSLITGTNEKLFF
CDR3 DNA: TGTGCCAGCAGCTTAATAACAGGGACTAATGAAAAACTGTTTTTT

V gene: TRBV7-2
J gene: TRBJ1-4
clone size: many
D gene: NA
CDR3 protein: CASSLERQGFGKLFF
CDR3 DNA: TGTGCCAGCAGCTTAGAGCGGCAGGGTTTCGGAAAACTGTTTTTT

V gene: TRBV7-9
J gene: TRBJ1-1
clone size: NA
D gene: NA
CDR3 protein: CASSGQDGGFEAFF
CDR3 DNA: TGTGCCAGCAGCGGCCAGGACGGGGGATTCGAAGCTTTCTTT